Listed below are T cell receptor beta chains from one sample, sequenced in a study of PD-L1 blockade in urothelial cancer. Only in-frame clones appear in the TCRdb table, and some are missing; sequencing was by immunoSEQ multiplex PCR. The repertoire holds 72,000 or so clones, with about 90% as singletons. The source was PBMCs, collected around atezolizumab (anti-PD-L1) treatment. The receptors derive from a man in his sixties with urothelial cancer. The conserved cysteine and the conserved F or W are not part of the CDR3 here. Each record gives: V gene, J gene, CDR3 protein.

TRBV9,TRBJ2-2,ASSTTGQSWELF
TRBV6-1,TRBJ2-5,ASSGTLQETQY
TRBV7-2,TRBJ2-3,ASSQGLYYTDTQY
TRBV18,TRBJ1-5,ASSPGGNQPQH
TRBV15,TRBJ2-7,ATSRGQDEQY
TRBV29-1,TRBJ2-6,SGAFLTGANVLT
TRBV6-1,TRBJ1-6,ASSEELAFPNSPLH
TRBV19,TRBJ2-5,ASSMDRTSGTYQETQY
TRBV15,TRBJ1-5,ATSGAGGNQPQH
TRBV4-3,TRBJ2-3,ASSQVTGTDTQY
TRBV19,TRBJ2-7,ASSALTGGYEQY
TRBV5-6,TRBJ2-2,ASTRNTGELF
TRBV4-3,TRBJ2-6,ASSQDFDRGGSGANVLT
TRBV5-1,TRBJ2-5,ASSLSAGQETQY
TRBV7-3,TRBJ2-1,ASSPGPSGGVNEQF
TRBV19,TRBJ2-4,ASTAGETIQY
TRBV7-3,TRBJ2-3,ASSLGHLSTDTQY
TRBV4-1,TRBJ2-5,ASSPSPPTGTETQY
TRBV29-1,TRBJ2-7,SVRTGGSSYEQY
TRBV6-1,TRBJ2-7,ASMSSWASYEQY
TRBV15,TRBJ1-2,ATSPVQGGYGYT
TRBV5-1,TRBJ2-7,ASSGLAGEVDYEQY
TRBV7-3,TRBJ2-7,ASSLSPDSEQY
TRBV7-2,TRBJ1-1,ASSPDRRNTEAF
TRBV5-1,TRBJ1-5,ASSLGQPNQPQH
TRBV9,TRBJ2-7,ASNGGDGIYEQY
TRBV5-1,TRBJ1-1,ASRYRGNTEAF
TRBV7-3,TRBJ2-1,ASSLMSLAGSGASYNEQF
TRBV21-1,TRBJ2-5,APQHGGVQTQY
TRBV7-2,TRBJ2-1,ASSNRVSSYNEQF
TRBV28,TRBJ2-5,ASRGTGGLETQY
TRBV28,TRBJ1-5,ASKTSSRQAYSNQPQH
TRBV4-2,TRBJ1-4,ASSQDQGSNEKLF
TRBV29-1,TRBJ2-5,SGHPGTGEETQY
TRBV30,TRBJ2-1,AWSEAGGLDEQF
TRBV11-2,TRBJ2-3,ASSLLGGGSTDTQY
TRBV4-2,TRBJ2-1,ASSRVELGEQF
TRBV28,TRBJ2-1,ASSPGGSSYNEQF